This T cell receptor beta chain was found in a study of blood T cell repertoires in COVID-19. Original analysis: Estimates of nucleated cell counts were drawn from the amplification of reference gene primers. Here immunoSEQ multiplex PCR was the method, and the copy in TCRdb shows in-frame clones only, minus some. Clonal size and the V and J genes are those of that table, whereas D and trimming came from the DNA. The profile covers around 150,000 clones, with around 87% appearing a single time and about 6.3% taken by the ten largest. The V gene lost 2 bases and the J gene lost 1 base, with 9 bases spanning the gap. Germline V gene data show CDR1 as SGHTA and CDR2 as FQGNSA. This CDR3 has 15 amino acids. Two negative PCRs, clearance, or symptom resolution characterized the recovered Cohort 3 donors.

V is TRBV7-2 and J is TRBJ2-1; possible D gene TRBD1, 6 bases. Sequenced material: PBMCs or T cells enriched from blood (not recorded which). The origin of this receptor is a woman in her forties or fifties who had recovered from COVID-19. CDR3 loop: CASSLWQGSYNEQFF. The CDR3 DNA is TGTGCCAGCAGCTTATGGCAGGGGTCCTACAATGAGCAGTTCTTC.